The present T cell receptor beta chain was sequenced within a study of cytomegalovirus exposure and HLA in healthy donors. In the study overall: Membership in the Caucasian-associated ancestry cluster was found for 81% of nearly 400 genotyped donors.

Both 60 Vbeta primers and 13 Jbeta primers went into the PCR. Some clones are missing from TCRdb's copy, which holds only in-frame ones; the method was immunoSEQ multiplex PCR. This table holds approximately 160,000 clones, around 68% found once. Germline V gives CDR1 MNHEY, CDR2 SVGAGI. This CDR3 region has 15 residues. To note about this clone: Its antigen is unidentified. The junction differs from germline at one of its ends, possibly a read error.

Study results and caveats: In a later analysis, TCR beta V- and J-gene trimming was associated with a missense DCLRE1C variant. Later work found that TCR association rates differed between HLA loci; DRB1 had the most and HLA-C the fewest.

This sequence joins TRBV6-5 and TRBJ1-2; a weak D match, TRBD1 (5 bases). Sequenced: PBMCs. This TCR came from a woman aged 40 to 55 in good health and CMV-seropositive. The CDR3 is CASSPTAVRGYGYPF. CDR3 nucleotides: TGTGCCAGCAGCCCGACCGCGGTCCGGGGGTATGGCTACCCCTTC.